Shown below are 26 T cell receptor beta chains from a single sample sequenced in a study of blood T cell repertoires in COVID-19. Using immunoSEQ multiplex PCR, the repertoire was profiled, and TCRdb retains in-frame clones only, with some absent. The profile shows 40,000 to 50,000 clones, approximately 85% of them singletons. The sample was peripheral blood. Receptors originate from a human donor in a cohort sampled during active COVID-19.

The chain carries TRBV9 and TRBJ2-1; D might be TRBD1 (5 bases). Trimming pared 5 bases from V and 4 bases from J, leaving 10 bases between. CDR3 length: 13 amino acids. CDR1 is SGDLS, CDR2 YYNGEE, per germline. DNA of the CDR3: TGTGCCAGCAGTCCGACAGAATACAATGAGCAGTTCTTC. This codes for CASSPTEYNEQFF.

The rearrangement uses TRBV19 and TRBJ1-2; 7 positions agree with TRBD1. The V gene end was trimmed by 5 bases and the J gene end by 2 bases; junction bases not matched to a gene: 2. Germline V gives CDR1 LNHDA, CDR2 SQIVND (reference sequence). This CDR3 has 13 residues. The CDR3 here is CASSQQGNYGYTF. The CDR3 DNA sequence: TGTGCCAGTAGTCAACAGGGGAACTATGGCTACACCTTC. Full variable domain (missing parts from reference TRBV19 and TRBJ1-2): DGGITQSPKYLFRKEGQNVTLSCEQNLNHDAMYWYRQDPGQGLRLIYYSQIVNDFQKGDIAEGYSVSREKKESFPLTVTSAQKNPTAFYLCASSQQGNYGYTFGSGTRLTVV.

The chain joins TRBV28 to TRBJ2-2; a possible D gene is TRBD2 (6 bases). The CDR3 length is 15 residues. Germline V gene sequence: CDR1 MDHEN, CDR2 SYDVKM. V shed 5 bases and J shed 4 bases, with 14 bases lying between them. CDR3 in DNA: TGTGCCAGCAGTCTTGGTCGCGGGATCACCGGGGAGCTGTTTTTT. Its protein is CASSLGRGITGELFF.

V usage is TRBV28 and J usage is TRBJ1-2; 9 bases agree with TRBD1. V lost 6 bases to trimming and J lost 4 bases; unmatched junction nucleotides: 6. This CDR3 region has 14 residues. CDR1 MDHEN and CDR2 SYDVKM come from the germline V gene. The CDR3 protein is CASSPGTGTYGYTF. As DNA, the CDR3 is TGTGCCAGCAGCCCCGGGACAGGGACCTATGGCTACACCTTC.

The DNA for the CDR3 is TGTGCCAGCAGTCCAATGCAAGTGCGGCCAACCGGGGAGCTGTTTTTT. Its protein product is CASSPMQVRPTGELFF. V is TRBV27 and J is TRBJ2-2; D remains ambiguous. This CDR3 has 16 residues. Germline V gives CDR1 MNHEY, CDR2 SMNVEV (reference sequence). Deletions cut 5 bases from V and 5 bases from J, with 18 bases between.

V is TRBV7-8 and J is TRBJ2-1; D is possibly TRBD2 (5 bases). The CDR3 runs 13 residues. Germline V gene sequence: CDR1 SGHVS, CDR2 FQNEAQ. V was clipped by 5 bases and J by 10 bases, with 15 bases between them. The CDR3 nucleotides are TGTGCCAGCAGCCTCCTGAGCGAGCGGGAGCAGTTCTTC. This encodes CASSLLSEREQFF.

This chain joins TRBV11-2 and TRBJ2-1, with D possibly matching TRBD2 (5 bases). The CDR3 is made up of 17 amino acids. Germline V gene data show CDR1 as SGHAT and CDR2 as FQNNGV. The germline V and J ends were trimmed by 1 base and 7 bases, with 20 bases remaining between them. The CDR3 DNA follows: TGTGCCAGCAGCTTAGTGGGGAGTTCATCGGGTAGAAATGAGCAGTTCTTC. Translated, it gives CASSLVGSSSGRNEQFF.

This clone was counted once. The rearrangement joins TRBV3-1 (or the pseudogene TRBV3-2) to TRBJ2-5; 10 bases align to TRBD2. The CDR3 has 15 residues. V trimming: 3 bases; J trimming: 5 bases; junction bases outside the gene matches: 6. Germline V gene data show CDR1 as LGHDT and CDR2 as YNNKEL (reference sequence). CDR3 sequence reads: CASSQQSGGAETQYF. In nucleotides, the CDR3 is TGTGCCAGCAGCCAGCAAAGCGGGGGGGCGGAGACCCAGTACTTC.

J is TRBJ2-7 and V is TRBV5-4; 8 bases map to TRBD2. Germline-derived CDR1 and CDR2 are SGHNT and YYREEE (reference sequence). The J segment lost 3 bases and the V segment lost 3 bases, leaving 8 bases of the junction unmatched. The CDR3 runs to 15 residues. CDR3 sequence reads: CASSSDSGGRYEQYF. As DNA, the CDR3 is TGTGCCAGCAGCTCGGACAGCGGGGGTCGCTACGAGCAGTACTTC.

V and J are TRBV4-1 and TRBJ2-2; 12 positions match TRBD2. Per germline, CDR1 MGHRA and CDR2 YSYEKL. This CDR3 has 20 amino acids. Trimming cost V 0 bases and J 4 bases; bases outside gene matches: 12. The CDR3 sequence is CASSQEGGSSGRVGTGELFF. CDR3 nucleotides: TGCGCCAGCAGCCAAGAAGGAGGGTCTAGCGGGAGGGTGGGCACCGGGGAGCTGTTTTTT.

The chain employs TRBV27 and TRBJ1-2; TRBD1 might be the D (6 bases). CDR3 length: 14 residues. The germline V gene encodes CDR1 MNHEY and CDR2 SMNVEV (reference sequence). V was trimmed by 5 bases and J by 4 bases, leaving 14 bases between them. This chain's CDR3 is CASSTQGWGYGYTF. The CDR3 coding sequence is TGTGCCAGCAGTACCCAGGGGTGGGGCTATGGCTACACCTTC.

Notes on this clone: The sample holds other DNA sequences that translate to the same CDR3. The CDR3 reads CASSSQGARQPQHF. CDR3 DNA: TGTGCCAGCAGTTCACAGGGGGCACGTCAGCCCCAGCATTTT. The rearrangement links TRBV28 to TRBJ1-5, with 9 bases lining up with TRBD1. After removal of 4 bases from V and 6 bases from J, the junction contained 4 bases not matched to a gene. Germline V gene sequence: CDR1 MDHEN, CDR2 SYDVKM. The CDR3 contains 14 residues. The full variable domain, rest sourced from reference TRBV28 and TRBJ1-5, is DVKVTQSSRYLVKRTGEKVFLECVQDMDHENMFWYRQDPGLGLRLIYFSYDVKMKEKGDIPEGYSVSREKKERFSLILESASTNQTSMYLCASSSQGARQPQHFGDGTRLSIL.

CDR3 amino acids: CASHTTGGPYGYTF. In DNA, the CDR3 is TGTGCCAGCCACACGACAGGAGGCCCTTATGGCTACACCTTC. This chain links TRBV28 with TRBJ1-2; perhaps TRBD1 as D (6 bases). The ends were cut back, 8 bases at V and 5 bases at J, with 18 bases in the middle. Germline assignment: CDR1 MDHEN and CDR2 SYDVKM. The CDR3 is made up of 14 amino acids.

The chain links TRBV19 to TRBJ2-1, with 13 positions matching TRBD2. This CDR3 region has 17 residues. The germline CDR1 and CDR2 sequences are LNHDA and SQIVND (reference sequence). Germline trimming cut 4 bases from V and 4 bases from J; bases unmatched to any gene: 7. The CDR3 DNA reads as TGTGCCAGTAGTAATGGGGGACTAGCGGGGCCTTACAATGAGCAGTTCTTC. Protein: CASSNGGLAGPYNEQFF.

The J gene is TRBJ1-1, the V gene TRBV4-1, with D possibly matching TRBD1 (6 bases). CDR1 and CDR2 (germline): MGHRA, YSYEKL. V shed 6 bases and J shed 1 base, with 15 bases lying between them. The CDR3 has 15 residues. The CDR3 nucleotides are TGCGCCAGCAGATCAACCGGGACAAGGAACACTGAAGCTTTCTTT. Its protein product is CASRSTGTRNTEAFF.

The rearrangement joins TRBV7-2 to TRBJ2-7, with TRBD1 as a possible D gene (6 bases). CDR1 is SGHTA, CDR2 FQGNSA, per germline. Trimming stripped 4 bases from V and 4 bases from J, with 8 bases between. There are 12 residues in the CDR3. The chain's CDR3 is CASSSDRYEQYF. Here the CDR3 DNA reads TGTGCCAGCAGCTCAGACAGGTACGAGCAGTACTTC.

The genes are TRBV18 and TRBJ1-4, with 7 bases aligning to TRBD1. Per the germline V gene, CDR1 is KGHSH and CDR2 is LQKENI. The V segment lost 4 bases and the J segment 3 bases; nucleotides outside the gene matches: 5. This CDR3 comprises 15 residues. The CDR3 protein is CASSLSQGSNEKLFF. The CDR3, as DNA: TGTGCCAGCTCACTATCACAGGGGTCTAATGAAAAACTGTTTTTT.

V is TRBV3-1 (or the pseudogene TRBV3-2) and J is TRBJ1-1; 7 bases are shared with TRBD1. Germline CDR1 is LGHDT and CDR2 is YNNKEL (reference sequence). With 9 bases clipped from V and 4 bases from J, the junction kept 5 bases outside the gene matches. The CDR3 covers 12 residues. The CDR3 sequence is CASSTGSTEAFF. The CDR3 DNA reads TGTGCCAGTTCGACAGGGTCCACTGAAGCTTTCTTT.

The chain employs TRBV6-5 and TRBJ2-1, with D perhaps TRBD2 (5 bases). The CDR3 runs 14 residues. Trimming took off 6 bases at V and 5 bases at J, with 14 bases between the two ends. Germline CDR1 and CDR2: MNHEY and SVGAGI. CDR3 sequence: CASRPPEGDNEQFF. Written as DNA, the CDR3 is TGTGCCAGCAGGCCTCCTGAGGGTGACAATGAGCAGTTCTTC.

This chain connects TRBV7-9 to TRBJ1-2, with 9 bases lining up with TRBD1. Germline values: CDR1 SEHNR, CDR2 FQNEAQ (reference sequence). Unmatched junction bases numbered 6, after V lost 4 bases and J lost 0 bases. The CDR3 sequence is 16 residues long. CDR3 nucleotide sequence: TGTGCCAGCAGCTCCCCGGGGGACAGGGCTAACTATGGCTACACCTTC. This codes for CASSSPGDRANYGYTF.

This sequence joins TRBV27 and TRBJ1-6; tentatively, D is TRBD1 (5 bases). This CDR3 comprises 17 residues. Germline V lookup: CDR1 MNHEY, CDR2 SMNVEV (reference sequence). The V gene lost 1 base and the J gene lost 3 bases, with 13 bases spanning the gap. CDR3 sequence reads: CASSLFRTTNYNSPLHF. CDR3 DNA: TGTGCCAGCAGTTTATTTCGGACAACCAACTATAATTCACCCCTCCACTTT.

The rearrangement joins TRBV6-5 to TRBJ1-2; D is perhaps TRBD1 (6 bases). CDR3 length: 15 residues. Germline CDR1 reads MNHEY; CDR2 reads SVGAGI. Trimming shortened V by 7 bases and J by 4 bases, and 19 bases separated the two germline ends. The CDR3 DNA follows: TGTGCCAGCAATGGACAGAGGGGGTACGGCTATGGCTACACCTTC. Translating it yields CASNGQRGYGYGYTF.

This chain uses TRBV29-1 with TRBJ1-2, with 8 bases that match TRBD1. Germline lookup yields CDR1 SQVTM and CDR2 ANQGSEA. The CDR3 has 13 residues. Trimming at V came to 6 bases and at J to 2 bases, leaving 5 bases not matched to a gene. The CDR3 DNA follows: TGCAGCGTCGTACAGGGGGGAAACTATGGCTACACCTTC. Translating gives CSVVQGGNYGYTF.

CDR3 loop: CASSLEVASGTDTQYF. The CDR3 DNA reads TGTGCCAGCAGCTTAGAGGTAGCCTCCGGCACAGATACGCAGTATTTT. V gene TRBV7-2 combines with J gene TRBJ2-3; D remains ambiguous. V was cut by 1 base and J by 1 base, with 12 bases left in between. Germline values: CDR1 SGHTA, CDR2 FQGNSA. This CDR3 contains 16 residues.

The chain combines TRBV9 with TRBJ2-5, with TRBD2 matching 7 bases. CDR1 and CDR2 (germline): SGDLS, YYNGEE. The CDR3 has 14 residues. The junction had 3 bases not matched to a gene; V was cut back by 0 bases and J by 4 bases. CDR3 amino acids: CASSVEQRGETQYF. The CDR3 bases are TGTGCCAGCAGCGTAGAACAGCGGGGAGAGACCCAGTACTTC. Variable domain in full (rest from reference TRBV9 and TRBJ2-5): DSGVTQTPKHLITATGQRVTLRCSPRSGDLSVYWYQQSLDQGLQFLIQYYNGEERAKGNILERFSAQQFPDLHSELNLSSLELGDSALYFCASSVEQRGETQYFGPGTRLLVL.

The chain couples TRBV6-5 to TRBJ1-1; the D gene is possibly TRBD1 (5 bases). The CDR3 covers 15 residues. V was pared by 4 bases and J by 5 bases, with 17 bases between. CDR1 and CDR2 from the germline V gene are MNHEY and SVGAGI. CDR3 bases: TGTGCCAGCAGTTCCCCGGCAGGGAGGGTGACTGAAGCTTTCTTT. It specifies CASSSPAGRVTEAFF.